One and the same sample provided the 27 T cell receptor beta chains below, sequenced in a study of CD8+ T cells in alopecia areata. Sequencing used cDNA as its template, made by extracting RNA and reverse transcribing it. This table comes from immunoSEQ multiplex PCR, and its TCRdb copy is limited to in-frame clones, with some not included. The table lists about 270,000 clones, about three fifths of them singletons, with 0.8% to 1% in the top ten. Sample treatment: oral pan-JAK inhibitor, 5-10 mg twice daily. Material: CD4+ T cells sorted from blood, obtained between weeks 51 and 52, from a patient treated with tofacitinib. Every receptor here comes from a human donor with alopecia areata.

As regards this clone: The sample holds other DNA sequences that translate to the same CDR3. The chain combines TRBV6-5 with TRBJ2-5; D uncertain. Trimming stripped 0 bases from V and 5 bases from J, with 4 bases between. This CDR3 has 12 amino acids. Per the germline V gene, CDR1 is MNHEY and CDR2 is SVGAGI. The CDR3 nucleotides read TGTGCCAGCAGTTACTCGGGGGAGACCCAGTACTTC. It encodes CASSYSGETQYF.

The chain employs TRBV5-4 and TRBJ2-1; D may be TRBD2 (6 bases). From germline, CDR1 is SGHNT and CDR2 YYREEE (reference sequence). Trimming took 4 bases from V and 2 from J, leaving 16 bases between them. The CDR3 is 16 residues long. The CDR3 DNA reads TGTGCCAGCAGCCAAGTGGTCGGGGGACCCTACAATGAGCAGTTCTTC. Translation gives CASSQVVGGPYNEQFF.

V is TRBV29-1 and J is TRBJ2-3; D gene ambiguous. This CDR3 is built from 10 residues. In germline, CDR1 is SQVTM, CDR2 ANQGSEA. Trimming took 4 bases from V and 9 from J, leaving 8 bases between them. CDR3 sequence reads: CSVALPTQYF. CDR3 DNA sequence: TGCAGCGTTGCGCTCCCAACGCAGTATTTT.

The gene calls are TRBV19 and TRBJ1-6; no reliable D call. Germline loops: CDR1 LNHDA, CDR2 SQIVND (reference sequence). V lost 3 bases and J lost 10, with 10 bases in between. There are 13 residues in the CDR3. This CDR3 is CASSIRSGSPLHF. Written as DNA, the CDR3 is TGTGCCAGTAGTATCAGGTCGGGATCACCCCTCCACTTT.

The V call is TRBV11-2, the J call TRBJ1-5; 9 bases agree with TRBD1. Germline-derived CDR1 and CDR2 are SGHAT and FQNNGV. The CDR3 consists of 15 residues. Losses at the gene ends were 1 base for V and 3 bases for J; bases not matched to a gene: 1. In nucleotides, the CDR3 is TGTGCCAGCAGCTTAGGGGACAGGGCCAATCAGCCCCAGCATTTT. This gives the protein CASSLGDRANQPQHF.

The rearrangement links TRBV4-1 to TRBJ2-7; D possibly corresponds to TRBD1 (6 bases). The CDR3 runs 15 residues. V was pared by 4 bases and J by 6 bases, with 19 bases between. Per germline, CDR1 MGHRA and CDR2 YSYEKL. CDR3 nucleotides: TGCGCCAGCAGCCCGTCTAGGGGGATTGATTCCGAGCAGTACTTC. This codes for CASSPSRGIDSEQYF.

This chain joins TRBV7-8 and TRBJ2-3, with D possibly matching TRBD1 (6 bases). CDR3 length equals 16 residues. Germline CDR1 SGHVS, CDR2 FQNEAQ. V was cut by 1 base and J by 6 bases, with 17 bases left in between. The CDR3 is CASSLESPGRGDTQYF. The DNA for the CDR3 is TGTGCCAGCAGCTTAGAATCACCGGGAAGGGGGGATACGCAGTATTTT.

This CDR3 is CASSLSLWNTEAFF. CDR3 sequence (DNA): TGTGCCAGCAGTTTGTCTTTGTGGAACACTGAAGCTTTCTTT. The V gene is TRBV6-5, the J gene TRBJ1-1, with D unresolved. Germline-derived CDR1 and CDR2 are MNHEY and SVGAGI. V was pared by 4 bases and J by 1 base, with 10 bases between. CDR3 length: 14 amino acids.

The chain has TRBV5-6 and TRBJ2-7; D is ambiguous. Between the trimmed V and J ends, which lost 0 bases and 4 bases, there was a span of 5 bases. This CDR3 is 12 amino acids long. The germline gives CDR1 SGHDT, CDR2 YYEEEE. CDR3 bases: TGTGCCAGCAGCTTGGAAGTATACGAGCAGTACTTC. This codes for CASSLEVYEQYF.

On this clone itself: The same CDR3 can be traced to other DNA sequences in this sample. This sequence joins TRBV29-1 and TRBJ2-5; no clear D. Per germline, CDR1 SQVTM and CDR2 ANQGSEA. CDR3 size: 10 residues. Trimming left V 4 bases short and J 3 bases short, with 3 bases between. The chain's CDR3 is CSVAEETQYF. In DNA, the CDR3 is TGCAGCGTTGCCGAAGAGACCCAGTACTTC.

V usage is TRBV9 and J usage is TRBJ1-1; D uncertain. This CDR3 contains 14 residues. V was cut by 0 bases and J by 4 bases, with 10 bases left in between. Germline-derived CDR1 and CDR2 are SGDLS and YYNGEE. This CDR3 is CASSVEGLGTEAFF. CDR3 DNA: TGTGCCAGCAGCGTAGAAGGACTGGGCACTGAAGCTTTCTTT.

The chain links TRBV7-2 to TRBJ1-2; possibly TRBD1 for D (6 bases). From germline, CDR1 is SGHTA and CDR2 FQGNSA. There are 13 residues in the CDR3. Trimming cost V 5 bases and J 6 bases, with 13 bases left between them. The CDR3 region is CASSPLGGNGYTF. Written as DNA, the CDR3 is TGTGCCAGCAGCCCGCTCGGGGGCAATGGCTACACCTTC.

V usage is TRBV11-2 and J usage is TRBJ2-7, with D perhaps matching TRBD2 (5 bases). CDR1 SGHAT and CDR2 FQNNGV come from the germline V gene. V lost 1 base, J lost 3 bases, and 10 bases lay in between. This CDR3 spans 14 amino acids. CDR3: CASSLVNGVYEQYF. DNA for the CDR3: TGTGCCAGCAGCTTAGTAAACGGGGTCTACGAGCAGTACTTC.

CDR3 in DNA: TGTGCCAGCTCAGCCTTCTCCTACGAGCAGTACTTC. It specifies CASSAFSYEQYF. The chain carries TRBV18 and TRBJ2-7; D gene ambiguous. The germline V gene has CDR1 KGHSH and CDR2 LQKENI. The CDR3 covers 12 residues. Trimming pared 5 bases from V and 0 bases from J, leaving 5 bases between.

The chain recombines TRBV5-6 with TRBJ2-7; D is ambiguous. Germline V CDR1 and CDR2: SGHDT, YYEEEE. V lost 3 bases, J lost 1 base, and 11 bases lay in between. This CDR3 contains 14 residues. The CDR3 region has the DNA TGTGCCAGCAGCTCCCGACCGGATTCCTACGAGCAGTACTTC. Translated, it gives CASSSRPDSYEQYF.

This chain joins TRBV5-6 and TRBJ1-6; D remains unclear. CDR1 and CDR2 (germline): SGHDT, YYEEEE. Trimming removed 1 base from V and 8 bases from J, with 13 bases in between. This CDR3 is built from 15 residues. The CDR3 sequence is CASSLLGRSDSPLHF. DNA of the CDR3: TGTGCCAGCAGCTTGTTAGGCCGGTCCGATTCACCCCTCCACTTT.

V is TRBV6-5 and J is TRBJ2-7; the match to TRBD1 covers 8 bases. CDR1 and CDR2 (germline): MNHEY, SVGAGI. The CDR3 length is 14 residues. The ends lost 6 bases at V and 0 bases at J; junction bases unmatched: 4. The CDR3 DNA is TGTGCCAGCAGGCGCGGGACAGGCTCCTACGAGCAGTACTTC. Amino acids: CASRRGTGSYEQYF.

This CDR3 is CASSLDRTYGYTF. CDR3 nucleotide sequence: TGTGCCAGCAGCTTGGACAGAACCTATGGCTACACCTTC. J is TRBJ1-2 and V is TRBV5-5; unclear D gene. This CDR3 contains 13 residues. The V gene's germline CDR1 is SGHKS and CDR2 YYEKEE (reference sequence). The germline V and J ends were trimmed by 0 bases and 4 bases, with 7 bases remaining between them.

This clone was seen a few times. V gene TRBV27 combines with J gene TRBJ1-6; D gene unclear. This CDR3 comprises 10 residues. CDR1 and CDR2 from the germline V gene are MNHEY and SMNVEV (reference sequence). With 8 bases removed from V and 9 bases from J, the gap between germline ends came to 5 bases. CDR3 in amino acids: CASGRSPLHF. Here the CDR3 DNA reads TGTGCCAGCGGCCGTTCACCCCTCCACTTT.

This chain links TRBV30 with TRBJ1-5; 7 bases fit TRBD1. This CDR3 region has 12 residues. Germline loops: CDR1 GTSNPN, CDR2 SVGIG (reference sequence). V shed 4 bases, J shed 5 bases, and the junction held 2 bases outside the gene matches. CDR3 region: CAWTTGHQPQHF. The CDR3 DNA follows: TGTGCCTGGACGACAGGGCATCAGCCCCAGCATTTT.

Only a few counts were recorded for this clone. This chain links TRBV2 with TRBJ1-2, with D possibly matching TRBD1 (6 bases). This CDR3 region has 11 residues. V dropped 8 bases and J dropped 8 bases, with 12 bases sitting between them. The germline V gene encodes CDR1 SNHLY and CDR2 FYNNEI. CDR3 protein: CASPTGFGYTF. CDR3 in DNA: TGTGCCAGCCCGACAGGCTTCGGCTACACCTTC.

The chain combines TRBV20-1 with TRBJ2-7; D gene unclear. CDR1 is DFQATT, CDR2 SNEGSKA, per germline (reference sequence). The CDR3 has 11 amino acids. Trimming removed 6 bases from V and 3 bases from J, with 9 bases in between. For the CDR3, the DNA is TGCAGTGCCACCTACAGCTACGAGCAGTACTTC. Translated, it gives CSATYSYEQYF.

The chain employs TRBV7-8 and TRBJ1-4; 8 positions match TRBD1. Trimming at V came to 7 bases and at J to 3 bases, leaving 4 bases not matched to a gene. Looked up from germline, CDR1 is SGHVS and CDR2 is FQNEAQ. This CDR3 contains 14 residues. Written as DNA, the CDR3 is TGTGCCAGCATCCCGGACAGGGCTAATGAAAAACTGTTTTTT. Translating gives CASIPDRANEKLFF.

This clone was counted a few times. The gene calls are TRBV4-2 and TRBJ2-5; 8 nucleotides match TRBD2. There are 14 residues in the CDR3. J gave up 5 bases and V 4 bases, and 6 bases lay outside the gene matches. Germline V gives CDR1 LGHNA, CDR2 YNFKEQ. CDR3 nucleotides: TGTGCCAGCAGCCTGCTATCTAGCGGGGAGACCCAGTACTTC. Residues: CASSLLSSGETQYF.

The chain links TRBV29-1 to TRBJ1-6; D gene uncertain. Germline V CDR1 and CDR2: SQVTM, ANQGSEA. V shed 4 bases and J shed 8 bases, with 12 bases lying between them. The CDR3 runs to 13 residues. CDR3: CSVADGVYSPLHF. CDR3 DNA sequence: TGCAGCGTTGCTGACGGAGTCTATTCACCCCTCCACTTT.

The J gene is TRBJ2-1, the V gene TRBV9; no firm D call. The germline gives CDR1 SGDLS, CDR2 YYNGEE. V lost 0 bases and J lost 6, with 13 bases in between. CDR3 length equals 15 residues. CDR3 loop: CASSVVKGSRNEQFF. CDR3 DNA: TGTGCCAGCAGCGTAGTTAAGGGTTCACGCAATGAGCAGTTCTTC.

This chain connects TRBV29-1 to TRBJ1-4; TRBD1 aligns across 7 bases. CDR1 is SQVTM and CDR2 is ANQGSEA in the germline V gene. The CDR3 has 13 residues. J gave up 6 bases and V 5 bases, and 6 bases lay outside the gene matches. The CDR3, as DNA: TGCAGCGTTTCCAGGGGGGGAGATGAAAAACTGTTTTTT. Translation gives CSVSRGGDEKLFF.